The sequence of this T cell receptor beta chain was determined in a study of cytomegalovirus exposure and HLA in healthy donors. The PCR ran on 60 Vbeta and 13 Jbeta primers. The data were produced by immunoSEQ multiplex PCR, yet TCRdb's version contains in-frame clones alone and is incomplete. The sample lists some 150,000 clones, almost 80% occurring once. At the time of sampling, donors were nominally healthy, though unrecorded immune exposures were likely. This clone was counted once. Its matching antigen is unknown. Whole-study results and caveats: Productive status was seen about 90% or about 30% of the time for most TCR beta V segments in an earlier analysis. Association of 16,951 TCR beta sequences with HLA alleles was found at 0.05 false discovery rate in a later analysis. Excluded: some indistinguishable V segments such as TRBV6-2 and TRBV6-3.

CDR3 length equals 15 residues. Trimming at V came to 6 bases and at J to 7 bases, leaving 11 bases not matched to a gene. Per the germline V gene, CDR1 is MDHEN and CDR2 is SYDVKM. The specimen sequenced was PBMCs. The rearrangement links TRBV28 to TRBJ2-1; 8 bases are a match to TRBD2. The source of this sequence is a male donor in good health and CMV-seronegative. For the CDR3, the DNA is TGTGCCAGCAGCACTAGCGGAGCCGCCGGGAATGAGCAGTTCTTC. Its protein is CASSTSGAAGNEQFF.